This T cell receptor beta chain was sequenced in a study of T cell repertoires in cytomegalovirus infection. General study findings and limits: HLA-C-restricted, CMV-specific TCR beta clonotypes were dominant ex vivo.

This clonotype has only a few counts. Its antigen remains unidentified. Via MiXCR, TCRdb re-called the reads, giving one row per CDR3 protein. The sample has around 530,000 distinct CDR3 sequences, more than 25% seen once. The CDR3 is made up of 15 amino acids. In germline, CDR1 is MNHEY, CDR2 SVGEGT. V was trimmed by 9 bases and J by 6 bases, leaving 23 bases between them. This sequence joins TRBV6-2 or TRBV6-3 and TRBJ1-1; D remains ambiguous. This TCR was recovered from a human donor in good health (CMV status not recorded). Some clones in this sample may be carry-over from other donors' samples. The sample was PBMCs. This CDR3 is CASLFGLAPGAEAFF. CDR3 coding DNA: TGTGCCAGTCTCTTTGGGCTGGCCCCCGGGGCTGAAGCTTTCTTT.